This paragraph covers one TCR beta chain sequence. Per the original data handling: Reference gene primer amplification yielded estimated nucleated cell counts. Libraries were prepared by immunoSEQ multiplex PCR; TCRdb keeps only in-frame clonotypes and omits some of them. V and J calls and clone size are those listed in that table; D and trimming were worked out from the DNA. The sample yields 160,000 or so clones, 89% seen once. This sample is part of a study of blood T cell repertoires in COVID-19. At the level of the study: COVID-19 samples collected from the United States, Italy and Spain covered acute and convalescent phases. Sources were T cells, B-cell-depleted T cells, or PBMCs; the material itself was cDNA or gDNA.

This CDR3 comprises 14 residues. Germline V gene lookup returns CDR1 MNHEY and CDR2 SVGAGI. Trimming stripped 6 bases from V and 2 bases from J, with 12 bases between. The TCR originated in a man in his 60s with acute or convalescent COVID-19. The chain combines TRBV6-5 with TRBJ2-3, with D perhaps TRBD2 (6 bases). The sequenced sample was peripheral blood. The CDR3 region is CASRTGVSTDTQYF. The CDR3 region has the DNA TGTGCCAGCAGAACGGGGGTTTCCACAGATACGCAGTATTTT.